This section outlines one TCR beta chain sequence together with its context. As yet, its antigen is unknown. Trimming took 4 bases from V and 2 from J, leaving 12 bases between them. The CDR3 contains 14 residues. CDR1 is SGHVS and CDR2 is FQNEAQ in the germline V gene. The PCR used 60 Vbeta and 13 Jbeta primers. Measured with immunoSEQ multiplex PCR; TCRdb has only the in-frame clones, and not every one. The sample records about 110,000 clones, 75% to 85% being singletons. This sample was included in a study of cytomegalovirus exposure and HLA in healthy donors. Points from the study as a whole: Prediction of most subjects' HLA-A and HLA-B alleles by TCR beta sequences was reportedly accurate.

Sequencing used PBMCs. The origin of this receptor is a young man in good health and CMV-seronegative. The genes are TRBV7-8 and TRBJ2-7; D unresolved. The CDR3 DNA sequence: TGTGCCAGCAGCTCATCAGACTTAGCCTACGAGCAGTACTTC. Its translation: CASSSSDLAYEQYF. The entire variable domain, with the rest obtained from reference TRBV7-8 and TRBJ2-7, is as follows: GAGVSQSPRYKVAKRGQDVALRCDPISGHVSLFWYQQALGQGPEFLTYFQNEAQLDKSGLPSDRFFAERPEGSVSTLKIQRTQQEDSAVYLCASSSSDLAYEQYFGPGTRLTVT.